A selection of T cell receptor beta chains follows, all from one sample in a study of T cell repertoires in cytomegalovirus infection. These TCRs are of unknown antigen specificity. TCRdb reprocessed the reads via MiXCR and lists one record per CDR3 protein. The table shows 700,000 to 850,000 distinct CDR3 sequences, with 30% to 35% occurring only once. The sequences come from cultured CD8+ T cells from PBMCs, collected from culture after CMV antigen stimulation. Every receptor here comes from a human donor in good health (CMV status not recorded). Some clones in this sample may be carry-over from other donors' samples. CDR3s include the opening cysteine and the closing phenylalanine or tryptophan. D genes are given only for firm matches. Expanded clones are given a class, and other clones once, few, many or no size at all.

CASSGTGFDTEAFF,TGTGCCAGCAGTGGAACAGGGTTCGACACTGAAGCTTTCTTT,TRBV2,-,-,14,TRBJ1-1
CASSQQGRTQNEKLFF,TGCGCCAGCAGCCAACAAGGACGGACTCAAAATGAAAAACTGTTTTTT,TRBV4-1,-,-,16,TRBJ1-4
CASNPPTRDGNDEAFF,TGTGCCAGCAACCCCCCCACCCGCGACGGGAACGATGAAGCTTTCTTT,TRBV12-3/TRBV12-4,few,-,16,TRBJ1-1
CASSGGLAGVAKNIQYF,TGTGCCAGCAGCGGGGGACTAGCGGGGGTCGCCAAAAACATTCAGTACTTC,TRBV5-6,-,TRBD2,17,TRBJ2-4
CASRPASGGVAQYF,TGTGCCAGCCGACCGGCTAGCGGGGGTGTGGCCCAGTACTTC,TRBV7-9,many,TRBD2,14,TRBJ2-5
CASRQGALDEKLFF,TGTGCCAGCAGACAGGGGGCTCTAGATGAAAAACTGTTTTTT,TRBV2,-,TRBD1,14,TRBJ1-4
CASSSWGFQETQYF,TGTGCCAGCAGCTCATGGGGGTTCCAAGAGACCCAGTACTTC,TRBV13,many,-,14,TRBJ2-5
CASSQDQSRGPYTF,TGTGCCAGCAGCCAAGATCAATCGAGGGGCCCCTACACCTTC,TRBV14,few,-,14,TRBJ1-2
CASSPVRGGTGELFF,TGTGCCAGCAGCCCCGTTAGAGGAGGGACCGGGGAGCTGTTTTTT,TRBV12-3/TRBV12-4,many,-,15,TRBJ2-2
CSARSPNSGGYEQYF,TGCAGTGCTAGATCTCCCAACAGCGGGGGTTACGAGCAGTACTTC,TRBV20-1,-,TRBD2,15,TRBJ2-7
CASSYNSEQETQYF,TGTGCCAGCAGTTACAACAGTGAACAAGAGACCCAGTACTTC,TRBV6-1,-,-,14,TRBJ2-5
CASSRGGGNTGELFF,TGTGCCAGCAGCCGAGGGGGGGGTAACACCGGGGAGCTGTTTTTT,TRBV9,-,-,15,TRBJ2-2
CASSFGDAGTEAFF,TGTGCCAGCAGTTTTGGGGACGCTGGCACTGAAGCTTTCTTT,TRBV12-3/TRBV12-4,many,-,14,TRBJ1-1
CASSPGTAANSPLHF,TGTGCCAGCAGCCCCGGGACAGCCGCGAATTCACCCCTCCACTTT,TRBV7-9,-,TRBD1,15,TRBJ1-6
CASRTDTNNYGYTF,TGTGCCAGCAGAACTGACACCAATAACTATGGCTACACCTTC,TRBV6-6,-,-,14,TRBJ1-2
CASNERGGEHLLDTF,TGTGCCAGTAACGAGAGGGGTGGGGAACACCTACTTGACACCTTC,TRBV19,few,-,15,TRBJ1-2
CASSYGNPGQGAGYTF,TGTGCCAGCAGTTACGGCAATCCGGGACAGGGGGCCGGCTACACCTTC,TRBV6-5,-,TRBD1,16,TRBJ1-2
CASSYSRLGEAFF,TGTGCCAGCAGTTACTCGAGGTTGGGGGAAGCTTTCTTT,TRBV6-5,-,-,13,TRBJ1-1
CASSYSPSGSKNTEAFF,TGTGCCAGCAGTTACTCCCCGTCAGGGTCCAAGAACACTGAAGCTTTCTTT,TRBV6-5,-,-,17,TRBJ1-1
CASSYSQGYTEAFF,TGTGCCAGCAGTTACTCTCAGGGGTACACTGAAGCTTTCTTT,TRBV6-5,few,-,14,TRBJ1-1
CASSLTSLEINTGELFF,TGTGCCAGCAGCCTCACATCCCTTGAAATTAACACCGGGGAGCTGTTTTTT,TRBV7-9,few,-,17,TRBJ2-2
CASGGGGGFEAFF,TGTGCCAGTGGCGGCGGTGGGGGGTTTGAAGCTTTCTTT,TRBV19,few,-,13,TRBJ1-1
CASSLGGFRGGSEQFF,TGTGCCAGCAGCTTGGGAGGTTTCCGGGGGGGCAGTGAGCAGTTCTTC,TRBV5-6,-,TRBD2,16,TRBJ2-1
CSASEGESGHNYGYTF,TGCAGTGCTAGTGAAGGGGAGTCGGGTCATAACTATGGCTACACCTTC,TRBV20-1,few,-,16,TRBJ1-2
CASSRGQPNTEAFF,TGTGCCAGCAGTCGTGGACAGCCAAACACTGAAGCTTTCTTT,TRBV6-5,few,-,14,TRBJ1-1
CASGPTPQETQYF,TGTGCCAGCGGCCCTACCCCCCAAGAGACCCAGTACTTC,TRBV27,-,-,13,TRBJ2-5
CASSFWAGGGNTEAFF,TGTGCCAGCAGCTTTTGGGCAGGGGGAGGGAACACTGAAGCTTTCTTT,TRBV11-2,many,TRBD1,16,TRBJ1-1
CASSLRGTGYEQYF,TGTGCCAGCAGCTTAAGGGGGACAGGGTACGAGCAGTACTTC,TRBV7-6,many,TRBD1,14,TRBJ2-7
CASSPPRTGFYNEQFF,TGCGCCAGCAGCCCCCCTCGGACAGGATTTTACAATGAGCAGTTCTTC,TRBV4-1,-,TRBD1,16,TRBJ2-1
CASSSEGTEAFF,TGTGCCAGCAGCTCAGAGGGGACTGAAGCTTTCTTT,TRBV11-3,many,-,12,TRBJ1-1
CASSSGGVLNEQFF,TGTGCCAGCAGCTCCGGGGGGGTTCTCAATGAGCAGTTCTTC,TRBV7-2,many,TRBD2,14,TRBJ2-1
CASSETAGVLSNQPQHF,TGTGCCAGCAGTGAAACGGCAGGGGTATTGAGCAATCAGCCCCAGCATTTT,TRBV6-1,-,-,17,TRBJ1-5
CASSQDRSEAFF,TGCGCCAGCAGCCAAGACAGGAGTGAAGCTTTCTTT,TRBV4-1,-,-,12,TRBJ1-1
CASSFTSRVGELFF,TGTGCCAGCAGCTTCACGTCGAGGGTCGGGGAGCTGTTTTTT,TRBV9,many,-,14,TRBJ2-2
CASSPHGGALETQYF,TGTGCCAGCAGCCCTCACGGGGGGGCCTTAGAGACCCAGTACTTC,TRBV7-9,few,TRBD2,15,TRBJ2-5
CASSPVGSEAFF,TGTGCCAGCAGTCCCGTGGGGTCTGAAGCTTTCTTT,TRBV27,-,-,12,TRBJ1-1
CASSSGRLGGFEAFF,TGTGCCAGCAGCTCGGGACGGCTTGGGGGCTTTGAAGCTTTCTTT,TRBV7-9,few,-,15,TRBJ1-1
CASSIGTGGETQYF,TGTGCCAGCAGTATAGGGACAGGGGGGGAGACCCAGTACTTC,TRBV12-3/TRBV12-4,few,TRBD1,14,TRBJ2-5
CASSQAGTDYEQYF,TGCGCCAGCAGCCAGGCCGGGACGGACTACGAGCAGTACTTC,TRBV4-1,-,-,14,TRBJ2-7
CSVAGGSSYEQYF,TGCAGCGTTGCGGGCGGTAGCTCCTACGAGCAGTACTTC,TRBV29-1,-,-,13,TRBJ2-7
CASSPQVSQETQYF,TGTGCCAGCAGCCCACAGGTATCCCAAGAGACCCAGTACTTC,TRBV7-9,-,-,14,TRBJ2-5
CASSQEGWRGGTHNEQFF,TGCGCCAGCAGCCAAGAAGGTTGGCGCGGGGGGACCCACAATGAGCAGTTCTTC,TRBV4-3,few,TRBD2,18,TRBJ2-1
CASSYQDRQGYTF,TGTGCCAGCAGCTACCAAGATAGACAGGGCTACACCTTC,TRBV7-2,many,-,13,TRBJ1-2
CASSYLTGNTDTQYF,TGTGCCAGCAGTTACTTGACAGGGAACACAGATACGCAGTATTTT,TRBV6-2/TRBV6-3,-,TRBD1,15,TRBJ2-3
CASSQNTGNQETQYF,TGCGCCAGCAGCCAAAATACAGGAAACCAAGAGACCCAGTACTTC,TRBV4-1,few,-,15,TRBJ2-5
CASMTPRADNSPLHF,TGTGCCAGCATGACCCCTAGGGCGGATAATTCACCCCTCCACTTT,TRBV2,-,-,15,TRBJ1-6
CASSGYRGDYGYTF,TGTGCCAGCAGTGGATACAGGGGAGACTATGGCTACACCTTC,TRBV6-2/TRBV6-3,-,TRBD1,14,TRBJ1-2
CASTSRGQGARQPQHF,TGTGCCAGCACCTCGAGGGGACAGGGGGCCCGGCAGCCCCAGCATTTT,TRBV12-3/TRBV12-4,many,TRBD1,16,TRBJ1-5
CASSWERGMIPTQETQYF,TGTGCCAGCAGCTGGGAAAGGGGGATGATTCCCACCCAAGAGACCCAGTACTTC,TRBV7-8,-,-,18,TRBJ2-5
CASSFGQATAYGYTF,TGTGCCAGCAGTTTTGGGCAGGCTACGGCCTATGGCTACACCTTC,TRBV28,few,-,15,TRBJ1-2
CVSSSSTLSEQFF,TGTGTCAGTAGTTCGAGTACTCTTAGTGAGCAGTTCTTC,TRBV19,-,-,13,TRBJ2-1
CASSILAGGRIETQYF,TGTGCCAGTAGTATCCTTGCGGGGGGACGGATTGAGACCCAGTACTTC,TRBV19,-,TRBD2,16,TRBJ2-5
CASSQRAPRLYNEQFF,TGCGCCAGCAGTCAAAGGGCGCCCAGGCTTTACAATGAGCAGTTCTTC,TRBV23-1,-,-,16,TRBJ2-1
CAIIRRQAGGTQYF,TGTGCTATCATTCGAAGACAGGCAGGGGGTACGCAGTATTTT,TRBV2,-,TRBD1,14,TRBJ2-3
CASGYSGGNEQFF,TGTGCCAGTGGGTATAGCGGGGGGAATGAGCAGTTCTTC,TRBV19,few,TRBD2,13,TRBJ2-1